A selection of T cell receptor beta chains follows, all from one sample in a study of blood T cell repertoires in COVID-19. TCRdb's table, derived via immunoSEQ multiplex PCR, lists solely in-frame clones and lacks some. Among a few hundred thousand clones listed, 88% were seen once. Material for sequencing was PBMCs or T cells enriched from blood (not recorded which). The receptors come from a woman between 18 and 29 years old who had recovered from COVID-19. The CDR3 runs from the conserved cysteine through the conserved F or W. The order of the fields is D gene, V gene, J gene, CDR3 DNA, CDR3 protein. A D gene is named only where the DNA matches it firmly.

>.|TRBV30|TRBJ1-1
TGTGCCTCCCTCGAGGGGAACACTGAAGCTTTCTTT
CASLEGNTEAFF
>.|TRBV12-3/TRBV12-4|TRBJ2-7
TGTGCCAGCAGTTTTATGGCAGAGCAGTACTTC
CASSFMAEQYF
>TRBD1|TRBV2|TRBJ1-2
TGTGCCAGCAAGATCTGGGACAGGGCGGCTCTCGGTGGCTACACCTTC
CASKIWDRAALGGYTF
>.|TRBV15|TRBJ1-5
TGTGCCACCAGCATCCCAGGGGAGGGAAAAAGAGGTCAGCCCCAGCATTTT
CATSIPGEGKRGQPQHF
>.|TRBV19|TRBJ1-5
TGTGCCAGTAGTATGAGGTCCTTATTCGACAGAATCAATCAGCCCCAGCATTTT
CASSMRSLFDRINQPQHF
>TRBD1|TRBV7-9|TRBJ2-2
TGTGCCAGCAGCTTACCGGCAGGGGGATTATCCGGGGAGCTGTTTTTT
CASSLPAGGLSGELFF
>TRBD1|TRBV6-5|TRBJ1-6
TGTGCCAGCGGCAGGACAGGGGGGAATTCACCCCTCCACTTT
CASGRTGGNSPLHF
>.|TRBV7-3|TRBJ1-6
TGTGCCAGCAGCTCCTCGGGGGATTCACCCCTCCACTTT
CASSSSGDSPLHF
>TRBD1|TRBV10-3|TRBJ1-3
TGTGCCTCCTCGGAACAGGGGGCAGGAAACACCATATATTTT
CASSEQGAGNTIYF
>TRBD1|TRBV28|TRBJ1-4
TGTGCCAGCCAGACAGGGCTCGGTGATGAAAAACTGTTTTTT
CASQTGLGDEKLFF
>TRBD1|TRBV29-1|TRBJ1-4
TGCAGCGTTGAGAAGGGGGCCGGCGAAAAACTGTTTTTT
CSVEKGAGEKLFF
>.|TRBV10-3|TRBJ1-5
TGTGCCATCAGTGTCGACGAGGGGGTCAGCCAGCCCCAGCATTTT
CAISVDEGVSQPQHF
>TRBD1|TRBV7-9|TRBJ2-7
TGTGCCAGCAGCCCCGGGACAGGGACAATCCACGAGCAGTACTTC
CASSPGTGTIHEQYF
>.|TRBV2|TRBJ2-5
TGTGCCAGCAGTTCCGGGGGGCTGGAAGAGACCCAGTACTTC
CASSSGGLEETQYF